The source of this T cell receptor (beta chain) is a study of cytomegalovirus exposure and HLA in healthy donors. Findings and caveats of the study: Reports described diagnosis of cytomegalovirus status by the classifier as highly specific and sensitive. The authors enumerated roughly 160 TCR beta chains as linked to cytomegalovirus.

The method was immunoSEQ multiplex PCR; TCRdb's version includes in-frame clones alone and lacks a portion of them. The sample lists about 120,000 clones, 95% to 96% occurring once. Germline lookup yields CDR1 SGHDT and CDR2 YYEEEE. CDR3 length equals 12 residues. V shed 4 bases and J shed 8 bases, with 9 bases lying between them. A word on this clone: Its antigen is unidentified.

The receptor was isolated from a man aged 18 to 30 in good health and CMV-seronegative. The rearrangement uses TRBV5-6 and TRBJ1-4; D is possibly TRBD1 (6 bases). Input material: PBMCs. The CDR3 DNA is TGTGCCAGCAGCCTGGGGGCCGAAAAACTGTTTTTT. Residues: CASSLGAEKLFF.